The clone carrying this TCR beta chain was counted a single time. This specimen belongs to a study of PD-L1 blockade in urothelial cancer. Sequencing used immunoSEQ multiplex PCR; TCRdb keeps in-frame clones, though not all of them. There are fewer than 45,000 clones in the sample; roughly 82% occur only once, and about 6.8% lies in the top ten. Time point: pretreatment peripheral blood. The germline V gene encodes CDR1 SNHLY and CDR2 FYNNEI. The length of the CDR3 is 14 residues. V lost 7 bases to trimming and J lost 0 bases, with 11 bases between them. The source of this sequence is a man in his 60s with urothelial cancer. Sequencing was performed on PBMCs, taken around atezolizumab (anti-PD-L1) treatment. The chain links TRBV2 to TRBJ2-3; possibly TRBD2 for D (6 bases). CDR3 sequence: CASTGDVSTDTQYF. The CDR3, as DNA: TGTGCCAGCACGGGGGATGTGAGCACAGATACGCAGTATTTT.